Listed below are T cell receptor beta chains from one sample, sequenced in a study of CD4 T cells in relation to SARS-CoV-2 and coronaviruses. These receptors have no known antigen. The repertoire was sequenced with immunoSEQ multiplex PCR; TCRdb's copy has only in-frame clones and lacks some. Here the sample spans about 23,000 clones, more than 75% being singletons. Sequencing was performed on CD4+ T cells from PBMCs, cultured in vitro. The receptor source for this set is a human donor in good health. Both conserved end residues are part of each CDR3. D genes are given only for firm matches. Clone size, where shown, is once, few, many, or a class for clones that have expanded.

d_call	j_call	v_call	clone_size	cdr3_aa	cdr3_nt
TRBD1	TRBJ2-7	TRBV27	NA	CASSSSGTGGGEQYF	TGTGCCAGCAGTTCATCCGGGACAGGGGGAGGCGAGCAGTACTTC
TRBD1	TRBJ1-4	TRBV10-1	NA	CASSQGGTNEKLFF	TGCGCCAGCAGCCAGGGGGGGACTAATGAAAAACTGTTTTTT
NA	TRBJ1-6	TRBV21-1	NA	CASSTTGIYSYNSPLHF	TGTGCCAGCAGCACTACAGGCATCTACTCCTATAATTCACCCCTCCACTTT
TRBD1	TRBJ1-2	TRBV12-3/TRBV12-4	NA	CASSYRGGYTF	TGTGCCAGCAGTTACAGGGGAGGCTACACCTTC
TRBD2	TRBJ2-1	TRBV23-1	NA	CASSQLGGVAGGPGDNNEQFF	TGCGCCAGCAGTCAATTGGGTGGAGTAGCGGGAGGGCCAGGGGACAATAATGAGCAGTTCTTC
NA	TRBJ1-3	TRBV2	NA	CASSEAQAGAGYTIYF	TGTGCCAGCAGTGAAGCCCAGGCAGGGGCAGGATACACCATATATTTT
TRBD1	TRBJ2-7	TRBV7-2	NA	CASSPIPQGAVPLYF	TGTGCCAGCAGCCCCATCCCACAGGGGGCTGTCCCGCTGTACTTC
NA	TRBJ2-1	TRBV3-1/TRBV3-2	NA	CASSQIGRNEQFF	TGTGCCAGCAGCCAGATAGGTAGGAATGAGCAGTTCTTC
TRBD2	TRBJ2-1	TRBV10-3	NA	CAISEAAGVSNEQFF	TGTGCCATCAGTGAAGCAGCGGGAGTATCCAATGAGCAGTTCTTC
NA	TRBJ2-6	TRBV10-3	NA	CAISATAGVSSGANVLTF	TGTGCCATCAGTGCGACGGCAGGCGTCAGCTCTGGGGCCAACGTCCTGACTTTC
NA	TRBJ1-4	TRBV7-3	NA	CASSSFHRTVVLVNEKLFF	TGTGCCAGCAGCTCCTTTCACAGGACAGTAGTTTTGGTTAATGAAAAACTGTTTTTT
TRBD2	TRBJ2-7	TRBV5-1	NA	CASSLAGTSGIYEQYF	TGCGCCAGCAGCTTGGCCGGGACTAGCGGGATCTACGAGCAGTACTTC
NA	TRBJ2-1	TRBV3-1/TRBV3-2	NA	CASSQAGNEQFF	TGTGCCAGCAGCCAAGCAGGGAATGAGCAGTTCTTC
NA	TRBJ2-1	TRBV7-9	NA	CASSLDAGPNEQFF	TGTGCCAGCAGCTTAGACGCGGGGCCCAATGAGCAGTTCTTC
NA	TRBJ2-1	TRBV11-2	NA	CASSFGVGHYNEQFF	TGTGCCAGCAGCTTCGGGGTTGGTCATTACAATGAGCAGTTCTTC
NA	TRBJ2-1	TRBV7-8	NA	CASSLLRSSYNEQFF	TGTGCCAGCAGCTTATTACGGAGCTCCTACAATGAGCAGTTCTTC
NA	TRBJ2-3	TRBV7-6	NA	CASSLVSSGTDTQYF	TGTGCCAGCAGCCTCGTTTCTAGCGGCACAGATACGCAGTATTTT
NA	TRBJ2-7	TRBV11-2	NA	CASSLGWQKTYEQYF	TGTGCCAGCAGCTTAGGTTGGCAGAAAACCTACGAGCAGTACTTC
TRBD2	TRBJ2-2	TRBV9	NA	CASSVTSGRVPGELFF	TGTGCCAGCAGCGTAACTAGCGGGAGGGTCCCCGGGGAGCTGTTTTTT
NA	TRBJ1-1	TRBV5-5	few	CASSFGQRGTEAFF	TGTGCCAGCAGCTTTGGCCAGAGGGGTACTGAAGCTTTCTTT
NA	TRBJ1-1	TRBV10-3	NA	CAIGWENTEAFF	TGTGCCATCGGGTGGGAGAACACTGAAGCTTTCTTT
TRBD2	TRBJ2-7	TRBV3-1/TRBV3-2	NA	CASSRDLAGGTLYEQYF	TGTGCCAGCAGCCGCGACCTAGCGGGAGGAACTCTCTACGAGCAGTACTTC
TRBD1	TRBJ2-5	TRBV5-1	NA	CASSPGTGYETQYF	TGCGCCAGCAGCCCCGGGACAGGGTACGAGACCCAGTACTTC
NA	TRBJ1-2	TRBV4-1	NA	CASSPGLLGYGYTF	TGCGCCAGCAGCCCGGGACTTTTAGGCTATGGCTACACCTTC
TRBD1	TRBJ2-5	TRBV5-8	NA	CASSPDSGQGGETQYF	TGTGCCAGCAGCCCTGATTCGGGACAGGGGGGAGAGACCCAGTACTTC
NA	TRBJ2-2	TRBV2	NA	CAGAGDNGELFF	TGTGCGGGCGCAGGGGATAACGGGGAGCTGTTTTTT
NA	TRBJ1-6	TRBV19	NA	CASTQQDNSPLHF	TGTGCCAGTACCCAACAGGATAATTCACCCCTCCACTTT
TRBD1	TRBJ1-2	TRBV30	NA	CAQSQGAVGYTF	TGTGCCCAATCACAGGGGGCGGTTGGCTACACCTTC
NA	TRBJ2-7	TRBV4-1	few	CASSPLVGGYEQYF	TGCGCCAGCAGCCCCCTTGTGGGGGGTTACGAGCAGTACTTC
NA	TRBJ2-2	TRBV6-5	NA	CASRTENTGELFF	TGTGCCAGCAGGACAGAGAACACCGGGGAGCTGTTTTTT
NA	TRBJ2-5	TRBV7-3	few	CASSLLAQETQYF	TGTGCCAGCAGCTTACTCGCTCAAGAGACCCAGTACTTC